Listed below are T cell receptor beta chains from one sample, sequenced in a study of molecular identifiers for immune sequencing clone quantification. TCRdb re-analysed the PCR reads in MiXCR, keeping a single row per CDR3 protein. The sample has some 100,000 distinct CDR3 sequences, 15% to 20% seen once. Sequences were obtained from naive CD8+ T cells from blood, with Jurkat cell RNA spiked in. Receptors were obtained from a human donor in good health. Some libraries in this study had Jurkat cell RNA spiked in. Each CDR3 is given with its conserved first and last residue. A D gene is named only where the DNA matches it firmly. A clone size is listed for some rows: how often the clone was seen (once, few, many), or a class if it is expanded.

j_gene: TRBJ2-3; v_gene: TRBV6-6; abundance: many; d_gene: .; CDR3aa: CASSYVDSPATQYF; CDR3nt: TGTGCCAGCAGTTACGTAGACTCCCCGGCTACGCAGTATTTT
j_gene: TRBJ2-7; v_gene: TRBV6-5; abundance: many; d_gene: .; CDR3aa: CASSYRGGWAYEQYF; CDR3nt: TGTGCCAGCAGTTACCGCGGTGGTTGGGCCTACGAGCAGTACTTC
j_gene: TRBJ1-1; v_gene: TRBV29-1; abundance: many; d_gene: .; CDR3aa: CSVEEVNTEAFF; CDR3nt: TGCAGCGTTGAAGAGGTGAACACTGAAGCTTTCTTT
j_gene: TRBJ2-3; v_gene: TRBV6-2/TRBV6-3; abundance: few; d_gene: TRBD2; CDR3aa: CASSQLAGGLGDTQYF; CDR3nt: TGTGCCAGCAGCCAACTAGCGGGGGGTCTAGGAGATACGCAGTATTTT
j_gene: TRBJ2-7; v_gene: TRBV27; abundance: many; d_gene: TRBD1; CDR3aa: CASSLQGPLYTEQYF; CDR3nt: TGTGCCAGCAGTCTACAGGGGCCCTTATATACCGAGCAGTACTTC
j_gene: TRBJ2-6; v_gene: TRBV27; abundance: few; d_gene: .; CDR3aa: CASSLSAGANVLTF; CDR3nt: TGTGCCAGCAGTTTATCGGCTGGGGCCAACGTCCTGACTTTC
j_gene: TRBJ2-7; v_gene: TRBV6-5; abundance: many; d_gene: .; CDR3aa: CASSYSFGDEQYF; CDR3nt: TGTGCCAGCAGTTACTCGTTTGGGGATGAGCAGTACTTC
j_gene: TRBJ2-3; v_gene: TRBV6-2/TRBV6-3; abundance: many; d_gene: TRBD2; CDR3aa: CASGIAGANPPDTQYF; CDR3nt: TGTGCCAGCGGGATAGCGGGGGCAAACCCCCCAGATACGCAGTATTTT
j_gene: TRBJ2-3; v_gene: TRBV14; abundance: many; d_gene: .; CDR3aa: CASSQRRERASTDTQYF; CDR3nt: TGTGCCAGCAGCCAACGCCGAGAGAGGGCTAGCACAGATACGCAGTATTTT
j_gene: TRBJ2-1; v_gene: TRBV29-1; abundance: many; d_gene: TRBD2; CDR3aa: CTTGIAGPGLFF; CDR3nt: TGCACCACTGGGATAGCGGGACCCGGCCTGTTCTTC
j_gene: TRBJ2-2; v_gene: TRBV7-9; abundance: many; d_gene: .; CDR3aa: CASSFGPRELFF; CDR3nt: TGTGCCAGCAGCTTTGGCCCCCGGGAGCTGTTTTTT
j_gene: TRBJ1-1; v_gene: TRBV13; abundance: .; d_gene: TRBD1; CDR3aa: CASSLGTGGVGAFF; CDR3nt: TGTGCCAGCAGCTTAGGGACAGGGGGCGTTGGGGCTTTCTTT
j_gene: TRBJ2-1; v_gene: TRBV16; abundance: few; d_gene: .; CDR3aa: CASSRFLTNNEQFF; CDR3nt: TGTGCCAGCAGCCGATTTTTAACGAACAATGAGCAGTTCTTC
j_gene: TRBJ1-1; v_gene: TRBV6-6; abundance: many; d_gene: .; CDR3aa: CASSLDSEQNTEAFF; CDR3nt: TGTGCCAGCAGTCTCGACTCAGAACAGAACACTGAAGCTTTCTTT
j_gene: TRBJ2-3; v_gene: TRBV20-1; abundance: many; d_gene: .; CDR3aa: CSARVRARREIGTDTQYF; CDR3nt: TGCAGTGCTAGAGTGAGAGCTAGACGGGAGATTGGCACAGATACGCAGTATTTT
j_gene: TRBJ2-1; v_gene: TRBV19; abundance: many; d_gene: TRBD1; CDR3aa: CASSLAQGVEQFF; CDR3nt: TGTGCCAGTAGTCTAGCCCAGGGGGTAGAGCAGTTCTTC
j_gene: TRBJ1-1; v_gene: TRBV7-9; abundance: many; d_gene: TRBD1; CDR3aa: CASQLQGARTEGGWVNTEAFF; CDR3nt: TGTGCCAGTCAGCTTCAGGGGGCCCGGACGGAGGGAGGGTGGGTGAACACTGAAGCTTTCTTT
j_gene: TRBJ2-7; v_gene: TRBV11-2; abundance: many; d_gene: TRBD2; CDR3aa: CASSLAGGGGHSYEQYF; CDR3nt: TGTGCCAGCAGCTTAGCGGGGGGCGGGGGGCACTCCTACGAGCAGTACTTC
j_gene: TRBJ1-5; v_gene: TRBV12-3/TRBV12-4; abundance: .; d_gene: TRBD1; CDR3aa: CASTHGTVSNQPQHF; CDR3nt: TGTGCCAGCACCCACGGGACAGTTAGCAATCAGCCCCAGCATTTT
j_gene: TRBJ2-5; v_gene: TRBV12-3/TRBV12-4; abundance: many; d_gene: TRBD2; CDR3aa: CASSSASGKETQYF; CDR3nt: TGTGCCAGCAGTAGTGCTAGCGGGAAAGAGACCCAGTACTTC
j_gene: TRBJ2-3; v_gene: TRBV9; abundance: many; d_gene: TRBD2; CDR3aa: CASSTSGAGGTDTQYF; CDR3nt: TGTGCCAGCAGCACCTCGGGAGCGGGAGGCACAGATACGCAGTATTTT
j_gene: TRBJ2-4; v_gene: TRBV12-3/TRBV12-4; abundance: many; d_gene: .; CDR3aa: CASSLVLDIQYF; CDR3nt: TGTGCCAGCAGTTTAGTCTTGGACATTCAGTACTTC
j_gene: TRBJ1-2; v_gene: TRBV7-9; abundance: .; d_gene: TRBD1; CDR3aa: CASSDRDRHNYGYTF; CDR3nt: TGTGCCAGCAGCGACCGGGACAGGCATAACTATGGCTACACCTTC
j_gene: TRBJ2-2; v_gene: TRBV29-1; abundance: many; d_gene: .; CDR3aa: CSVDYFGELFF; CDR3nt: TGCAGCGTTGATTATTTCGGGGAGCTGTTTTTT
j_gene: TRBJ2-7; v_gene: TRBV19; abundance: many; d_gene: .; CDR3aa: CARPEGFEQYF; CDR3nt: TGTGCCAGACCCGAGGGGTTCGAGCAGTACTTC
j_gene: TRBJ2-5; v_gene: TRBV7-9; abundance: many; d_gene: .; CDR3aa: CASSLEGRETQYF; CDR3nt: TGTGCCAGCAGCTTAGAAGGGCGGGAGACCCAGTACTTC
j_gene: TRBJ2-5; v_gene: TRBV27; abundance: many; d_gene: .; CDR3aa: CASRGSVGETQYF; CDR3nt: TGTGCCAGCAGGGGTTCAGTCGGGGAGACCCAGTACTTC
j_gene: TRBJ2-2; v_gene: TRBV7-2; abundance: many; d_gene: .; CDR3aa: CASSLLTNTGELFF; CDR3nt: TGTGCCAGCAGCTTACTAACGAACACCGGGGAGCTGTTTTTT
j_gene: TRBJ2-2; v_gene: TRBV19; abundance: many; d_gene: .; CDR3aa: CASTSGGAGELFF; CDR3nt: TGTGCCAGTACCTCTGGGGGCGCCGGGGAGCTGTTTTTT
j_gene: TRBJ2-3; v_gene: TRBV24-1; abundance: many; d_gene: TRBD1; CDR3aa: CATSDLRGGIGTDQHRDKDTRYF; CDR3nt: TGTGCCACCAGTGATTTGCGCGGAGGCATCGGGACAGACCAACACCGAGACAAGGATACGCGGTATTTT
j_gene: TRBJ2-7; v_gene: TRBV9; abundance: many; d_gene: TRBD2; CDR3aa: CASSVGGGTGEQYF; CDR3nt: TGTGCCAGCAGCGTAGGCGGGGGGACCGGCGAGCAGTACTTC
j_gene: TRBJ2-1; v_gene: TRBV4-1; abundance: few; d_gene: TRBD2; CDR3aa: CASRILAGRDNEQFF; CDR3nt: TGCGCCAGCAGAATACTAGCGGGACGGGACAATGAGCAGTTCTTC
j_gene: TRBJ2-3; v_gene: TRBV6-2/TRBV6-3; abundance: many; d_gene: .; CDR3aa: CASSSGRETRPGQYF; CDR3nt: TGTGCCAGCAGTTCCGGACGGGAGACGCGCCCCGGGCAGTATTTT
j_gene: TRBJ1-4; v_gene: TRBV7-8; abundance: many; d_gene: TRBD1; CDR3aa: CASSFGQGNEKLFF; CDR3nt: TGTGCCAGCAGCTTCGGACAGGGTAATGAAAAACTGTTTTTT
j_gene: TRBJ2-5; v_gene: TRBV4-3; abundance: many; d_gene: .; CDR3aa: CASSQEATGKTQYF; CDR3nt: TGCGCCAGCAGCCAAGAGGCAACAGGAAAGACCCAGTACTTC